This T cell receptor beta chain was captured in a study of ipilimumab plus nivolumab after autologous stem cell transplantation (dated by TCRdb to about 2021). About the full investigation: The median number of doses that trial patients received was a few for ipilimumab and 7 to 9 for nivolumab. Both primary refractory and relapsed disease were represented in the DLBCL cohort, where 18-month progression-free survival was approximately 87% and 28%, respectively. Patients in the trial were undergoing autologous transplant and had high-risk diffuse large B cell lymphoma, mature T cell lymphoma, or multiple myeloma. The intent-to-treat population of the trial was made up of 30 to 40 patients. What the work shows at the level of the full study, not this receptor alone: Combined checkpoint inhibition appeared tolerable as post-transplant consolidation, according to the authors' conclusion. According to the authors, a biologic rationale for studying the approach further came from T cell receptor repertoire, regulatory T cell phenotype and gut microbiota profiles.

Libraries were prepared through the immunoSEQ multiplex PCR assay. TCRdb mirrors the immuneACCESS table, restricted to in-frame sequences. Some clones are absent from its copies; in checked studies, under half trace to an unresolved V gene, and the reason for the others is unknown. Present in this sample are some 25,000 clones, around 83% of which were seen just once. The ten largest make up roughly 5.6% of the sample. Ipilimumab was given at 1 mg/kg intravenously on day 1 of selected weeks, and checkpoint therapy started 14 to 28 days after autologous transplant. Nivolumab was administered at 3 mg/kg intravenously on day 1 of weeks 1, 4, 7, 10, and every two weeks through week 26. Combined checkpoint inhibition with ipilimumab and nivolumab as consolidation after autologous stem cell transplantation was tested in a Phase Ib clinical trial. Counted from cysteine to phenylalanine, this CDR3 has 13 amino acids. Of all the DNA, just the CDR3 is kept, 39 bases in frame from base 1. From the germline V gene, CDR1 is SGHDN and CDR2 is FVKESK. Trimming removed 5 bases from V and 2 bases from J; the gene matches leave 2 bases unexplained.

Concerning this clone: Its recognized antigen is unknown. Base qualities are not at hand, and no much larger clone is one base apart.

The V and J segments used are TRBV14 and TRBJ1-2; 7 junctional bases match TRBD1. The starting material was PBMCs, obtained in a trial of ipilimumab plus nivolumab as post-transplant consolidation. The sequence derives from a male donor with diffuse large B-cell lymphoma. The CDR3 reads as follows: CASSLGQNYGYTF. The sequenced DNA is TGTGCCAGCAGCTTGGGACAGAACTATGGCTACACCTTC. Reference TRBV14 and TRBJ1-2 genes cover what lies past the CDR3, so the full variable domain is EAGVTQFPSHSVIEKGQTVTLRCDPISGHDNLYWYRRVMGKEIKFLLHFVKESKQDESGMPNNRFLAERTGGTYSTLKVQPAELEDSGVYFCASSLGQNYGYTFGSGTRLTVV.